This T cell receptor beta chain originates from a study of control samples from healthy donors and cancer patients. Measured with immunoSEQ multiplex PCR; TCRdb has only the in-frame clones, and not every one. The sample has roughly 400,000 clones, 75% to 95% seen once. This clone has only one observation. Germline V gene data show CDR1 as SQVTM and CDR2 as ANQGSEA. Trimming took 4 bases from V and 0 from J; bases not matched to a gene: 3. The length of the CDR3 is 15 residues. The specimen sequenced was PBMCs. The origin of this receptor is a man aged 35 to 55 with head and neck cancer. The rearrangement joins TRBV29-1 to TRBJ2-6, with 7 positions matching TRBD1. CDR3 sequence: CSVVDRNSGANVLTF. CDR3 DNA sequence: TGCAGCGTTGTGGACAGGAACTCTGGGGCCAACGTCCTGACTTTC.